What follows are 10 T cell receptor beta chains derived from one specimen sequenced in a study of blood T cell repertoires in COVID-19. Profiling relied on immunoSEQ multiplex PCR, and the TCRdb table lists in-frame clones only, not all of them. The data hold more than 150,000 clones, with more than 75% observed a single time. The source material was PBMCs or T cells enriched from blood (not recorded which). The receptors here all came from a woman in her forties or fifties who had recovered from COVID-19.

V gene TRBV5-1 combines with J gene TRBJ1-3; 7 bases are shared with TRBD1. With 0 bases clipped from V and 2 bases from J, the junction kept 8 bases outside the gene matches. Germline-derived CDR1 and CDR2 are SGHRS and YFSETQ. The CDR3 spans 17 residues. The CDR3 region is CASSLGGGGAAGNTIYF. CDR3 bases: TGCGCCAGCAGCTTGGGCGGAGGGGGCGCAGCTGGAAACACCATATATTTT.

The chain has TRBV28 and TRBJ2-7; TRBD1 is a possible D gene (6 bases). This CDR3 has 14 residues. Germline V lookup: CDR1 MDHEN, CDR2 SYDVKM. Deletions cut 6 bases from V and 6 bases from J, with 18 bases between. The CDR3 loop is CASSLRTVGREQYF. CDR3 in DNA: TGTGCCAGCAGCTTAAGGACAGTGGGTCGCGAGCAGTACTTC.

DNA of the CDR3: TGCGCCAGCAGCTTGGGGACAGGGAATGAGCAGTTCTTC. This gives the protein CASSLGTGNEQFF. The genes are TRBV5-1 and TRBJ2-1; 8 bases agree with TRBD1. V was clipped by 0 bases and J by 7 bases; unmatched bases: 0. Germline V lookup: CDR1 SGHRS, CDR2 YFSETQ. This CDR3 has 13 amino acids. Full variable domain (outside the CDR3, taken from reference TRBV5-1 and TRBJ2-1): KAGVTQTPRYLIKTRGQQVTLSCSPISGHRSVSWYQQTPGQGLQFLFEYFSETQRNKGNFPGRFSGRQFSNSRSEMNVSTLELGDSALYLCASSLGTGNEQFFGPGTRLTVL.

CDR3 amino acids: CASSKGDLSGYTF. In DNA form, the CDR3 reads TGTGCCAGTAGCAAGGGGGATCTGTCCGGCTACACCTTC. This rearrangement joins TRBV19 to TRBJ1-2; D possibly corresponds to TRBD1 (6 bases). The CDR3 loop spans 13 amino acids. Trimming took off 6 bases at V and 8 bases at J, with 16 bases between the two ends. The V gene's germline CDR1 is LNHDA and CDR2 SQIVND (reference sequence).

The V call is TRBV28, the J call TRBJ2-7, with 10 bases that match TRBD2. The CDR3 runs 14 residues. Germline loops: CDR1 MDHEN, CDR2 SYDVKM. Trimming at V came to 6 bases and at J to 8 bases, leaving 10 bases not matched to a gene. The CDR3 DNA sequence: TGTGCCAGCAGACAAACTAGCGGGGCAAACCAGCAGTACTTC. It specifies CASRQTSGANQQYF.

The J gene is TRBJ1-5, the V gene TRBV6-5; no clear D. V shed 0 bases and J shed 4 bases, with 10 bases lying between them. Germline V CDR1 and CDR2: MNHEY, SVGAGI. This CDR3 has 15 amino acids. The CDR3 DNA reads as TGTGCCAGCAGTTACTCGAGGGCTCCGAATCAGCCCCAGCATTTT. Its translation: CASSYSRAPNQPQHF.

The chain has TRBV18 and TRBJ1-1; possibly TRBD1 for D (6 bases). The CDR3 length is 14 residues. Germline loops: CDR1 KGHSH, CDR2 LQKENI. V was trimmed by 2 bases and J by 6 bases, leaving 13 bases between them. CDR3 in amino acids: CASSPNRDISEAFF. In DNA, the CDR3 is TGTGCCAGCTCACCAAACCGGGACATATCTGAAGCTTTCTTT. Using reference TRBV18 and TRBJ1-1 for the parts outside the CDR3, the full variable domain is NAGVMQNPRHLVRRRGQEARLRCSPMKGHSHVYWYRQLPEEGLKFMVYLQKENIIDESGMPKERFSAEFPKEGPSILRIQQVVRGDSAAYFCASSPNRDISEAFFGQGTRLTVV.

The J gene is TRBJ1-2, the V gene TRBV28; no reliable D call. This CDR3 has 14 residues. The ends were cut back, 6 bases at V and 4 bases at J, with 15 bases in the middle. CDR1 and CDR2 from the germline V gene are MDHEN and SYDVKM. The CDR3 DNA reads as TGTGCCAGCAGGGCCCCGGGCGGGAGCTATGGCTACACCTTC. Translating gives CASRAPGGSYGYTF.

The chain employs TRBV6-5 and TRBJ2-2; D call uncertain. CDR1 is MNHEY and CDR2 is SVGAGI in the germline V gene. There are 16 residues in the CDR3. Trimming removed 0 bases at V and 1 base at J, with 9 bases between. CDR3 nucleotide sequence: TGTGCCAGCAGTTACTCGATACACATGAACACCGGGGAGCTGTTTTTT. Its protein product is CASSYSIHMNTGELFF.

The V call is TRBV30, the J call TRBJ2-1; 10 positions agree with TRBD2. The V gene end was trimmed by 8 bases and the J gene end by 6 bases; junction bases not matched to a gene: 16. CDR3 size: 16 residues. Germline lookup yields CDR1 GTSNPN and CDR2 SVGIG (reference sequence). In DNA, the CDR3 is TGTGCCAGAGGCTGGATAGCGGGAGGACCCTCCAATGAGCAGTTCTTC. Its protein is CARGWIAGGPSNEQFF.